This T cell receptor beta chain originates from a study of blood T cells in healthy people across ages. A few counts support this clonotype. The authors ran a second PCR of about 6 to 11 cycles using a sample-barcoded 5' primer and a J-beta primer mix. Via MiXCR, TCRdb re-called the 5' RACE reads, giving one row per CDR3 protein. Of about 800,000 distinct CDR3 sequences listed, 58% were seen once; the top ten hold 20% to 25%. Drawing of peripheral blood yielded ten milliliters from each donor. CDR1 is SGHNT, CDR2 YENEEA, per germline. Trimming removed 5 bases from V and 4 bases from J, with 15 bases in between. This CDR3 comprises 15 residues.

Sequenced sample: blood. The chain uses TRBV11-3 and TRBJ2-1, with D possibly TRBD1 on 5 matching bases. The TCR comes from a man aged 30 to 45 in good health. The CDR3: CASSQDSSTYNEQFF. The CDR3 DNA reads TGTGCCAGCAGCCAAGACAGCTCTACATACAATGAGCAGTTCTTC.